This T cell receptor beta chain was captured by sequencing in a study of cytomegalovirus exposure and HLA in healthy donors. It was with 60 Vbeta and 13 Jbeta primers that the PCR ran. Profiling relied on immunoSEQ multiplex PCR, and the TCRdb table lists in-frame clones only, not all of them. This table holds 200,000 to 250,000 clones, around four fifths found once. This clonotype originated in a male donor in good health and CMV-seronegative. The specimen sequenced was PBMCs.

The CDR3 DNA follows: TGCGCCAGCAGCCAAGTCGCTGACAGTCGACCAGGAACTGGAAACACCATATATTTT. It codes for CASSQVADSRPGTGNTIYF. V usage is TRBV4-1 and J usage is TRBJ1-3; TRBD1 is a possible D gene (5 bases). V dropped 1 base and J dropped 2 bases, with 21 bases sitting between them. This CDR3 has 19 amino acids. CDR1 and CDR2 from the germline V gene are MGHRA and YSYEKL.